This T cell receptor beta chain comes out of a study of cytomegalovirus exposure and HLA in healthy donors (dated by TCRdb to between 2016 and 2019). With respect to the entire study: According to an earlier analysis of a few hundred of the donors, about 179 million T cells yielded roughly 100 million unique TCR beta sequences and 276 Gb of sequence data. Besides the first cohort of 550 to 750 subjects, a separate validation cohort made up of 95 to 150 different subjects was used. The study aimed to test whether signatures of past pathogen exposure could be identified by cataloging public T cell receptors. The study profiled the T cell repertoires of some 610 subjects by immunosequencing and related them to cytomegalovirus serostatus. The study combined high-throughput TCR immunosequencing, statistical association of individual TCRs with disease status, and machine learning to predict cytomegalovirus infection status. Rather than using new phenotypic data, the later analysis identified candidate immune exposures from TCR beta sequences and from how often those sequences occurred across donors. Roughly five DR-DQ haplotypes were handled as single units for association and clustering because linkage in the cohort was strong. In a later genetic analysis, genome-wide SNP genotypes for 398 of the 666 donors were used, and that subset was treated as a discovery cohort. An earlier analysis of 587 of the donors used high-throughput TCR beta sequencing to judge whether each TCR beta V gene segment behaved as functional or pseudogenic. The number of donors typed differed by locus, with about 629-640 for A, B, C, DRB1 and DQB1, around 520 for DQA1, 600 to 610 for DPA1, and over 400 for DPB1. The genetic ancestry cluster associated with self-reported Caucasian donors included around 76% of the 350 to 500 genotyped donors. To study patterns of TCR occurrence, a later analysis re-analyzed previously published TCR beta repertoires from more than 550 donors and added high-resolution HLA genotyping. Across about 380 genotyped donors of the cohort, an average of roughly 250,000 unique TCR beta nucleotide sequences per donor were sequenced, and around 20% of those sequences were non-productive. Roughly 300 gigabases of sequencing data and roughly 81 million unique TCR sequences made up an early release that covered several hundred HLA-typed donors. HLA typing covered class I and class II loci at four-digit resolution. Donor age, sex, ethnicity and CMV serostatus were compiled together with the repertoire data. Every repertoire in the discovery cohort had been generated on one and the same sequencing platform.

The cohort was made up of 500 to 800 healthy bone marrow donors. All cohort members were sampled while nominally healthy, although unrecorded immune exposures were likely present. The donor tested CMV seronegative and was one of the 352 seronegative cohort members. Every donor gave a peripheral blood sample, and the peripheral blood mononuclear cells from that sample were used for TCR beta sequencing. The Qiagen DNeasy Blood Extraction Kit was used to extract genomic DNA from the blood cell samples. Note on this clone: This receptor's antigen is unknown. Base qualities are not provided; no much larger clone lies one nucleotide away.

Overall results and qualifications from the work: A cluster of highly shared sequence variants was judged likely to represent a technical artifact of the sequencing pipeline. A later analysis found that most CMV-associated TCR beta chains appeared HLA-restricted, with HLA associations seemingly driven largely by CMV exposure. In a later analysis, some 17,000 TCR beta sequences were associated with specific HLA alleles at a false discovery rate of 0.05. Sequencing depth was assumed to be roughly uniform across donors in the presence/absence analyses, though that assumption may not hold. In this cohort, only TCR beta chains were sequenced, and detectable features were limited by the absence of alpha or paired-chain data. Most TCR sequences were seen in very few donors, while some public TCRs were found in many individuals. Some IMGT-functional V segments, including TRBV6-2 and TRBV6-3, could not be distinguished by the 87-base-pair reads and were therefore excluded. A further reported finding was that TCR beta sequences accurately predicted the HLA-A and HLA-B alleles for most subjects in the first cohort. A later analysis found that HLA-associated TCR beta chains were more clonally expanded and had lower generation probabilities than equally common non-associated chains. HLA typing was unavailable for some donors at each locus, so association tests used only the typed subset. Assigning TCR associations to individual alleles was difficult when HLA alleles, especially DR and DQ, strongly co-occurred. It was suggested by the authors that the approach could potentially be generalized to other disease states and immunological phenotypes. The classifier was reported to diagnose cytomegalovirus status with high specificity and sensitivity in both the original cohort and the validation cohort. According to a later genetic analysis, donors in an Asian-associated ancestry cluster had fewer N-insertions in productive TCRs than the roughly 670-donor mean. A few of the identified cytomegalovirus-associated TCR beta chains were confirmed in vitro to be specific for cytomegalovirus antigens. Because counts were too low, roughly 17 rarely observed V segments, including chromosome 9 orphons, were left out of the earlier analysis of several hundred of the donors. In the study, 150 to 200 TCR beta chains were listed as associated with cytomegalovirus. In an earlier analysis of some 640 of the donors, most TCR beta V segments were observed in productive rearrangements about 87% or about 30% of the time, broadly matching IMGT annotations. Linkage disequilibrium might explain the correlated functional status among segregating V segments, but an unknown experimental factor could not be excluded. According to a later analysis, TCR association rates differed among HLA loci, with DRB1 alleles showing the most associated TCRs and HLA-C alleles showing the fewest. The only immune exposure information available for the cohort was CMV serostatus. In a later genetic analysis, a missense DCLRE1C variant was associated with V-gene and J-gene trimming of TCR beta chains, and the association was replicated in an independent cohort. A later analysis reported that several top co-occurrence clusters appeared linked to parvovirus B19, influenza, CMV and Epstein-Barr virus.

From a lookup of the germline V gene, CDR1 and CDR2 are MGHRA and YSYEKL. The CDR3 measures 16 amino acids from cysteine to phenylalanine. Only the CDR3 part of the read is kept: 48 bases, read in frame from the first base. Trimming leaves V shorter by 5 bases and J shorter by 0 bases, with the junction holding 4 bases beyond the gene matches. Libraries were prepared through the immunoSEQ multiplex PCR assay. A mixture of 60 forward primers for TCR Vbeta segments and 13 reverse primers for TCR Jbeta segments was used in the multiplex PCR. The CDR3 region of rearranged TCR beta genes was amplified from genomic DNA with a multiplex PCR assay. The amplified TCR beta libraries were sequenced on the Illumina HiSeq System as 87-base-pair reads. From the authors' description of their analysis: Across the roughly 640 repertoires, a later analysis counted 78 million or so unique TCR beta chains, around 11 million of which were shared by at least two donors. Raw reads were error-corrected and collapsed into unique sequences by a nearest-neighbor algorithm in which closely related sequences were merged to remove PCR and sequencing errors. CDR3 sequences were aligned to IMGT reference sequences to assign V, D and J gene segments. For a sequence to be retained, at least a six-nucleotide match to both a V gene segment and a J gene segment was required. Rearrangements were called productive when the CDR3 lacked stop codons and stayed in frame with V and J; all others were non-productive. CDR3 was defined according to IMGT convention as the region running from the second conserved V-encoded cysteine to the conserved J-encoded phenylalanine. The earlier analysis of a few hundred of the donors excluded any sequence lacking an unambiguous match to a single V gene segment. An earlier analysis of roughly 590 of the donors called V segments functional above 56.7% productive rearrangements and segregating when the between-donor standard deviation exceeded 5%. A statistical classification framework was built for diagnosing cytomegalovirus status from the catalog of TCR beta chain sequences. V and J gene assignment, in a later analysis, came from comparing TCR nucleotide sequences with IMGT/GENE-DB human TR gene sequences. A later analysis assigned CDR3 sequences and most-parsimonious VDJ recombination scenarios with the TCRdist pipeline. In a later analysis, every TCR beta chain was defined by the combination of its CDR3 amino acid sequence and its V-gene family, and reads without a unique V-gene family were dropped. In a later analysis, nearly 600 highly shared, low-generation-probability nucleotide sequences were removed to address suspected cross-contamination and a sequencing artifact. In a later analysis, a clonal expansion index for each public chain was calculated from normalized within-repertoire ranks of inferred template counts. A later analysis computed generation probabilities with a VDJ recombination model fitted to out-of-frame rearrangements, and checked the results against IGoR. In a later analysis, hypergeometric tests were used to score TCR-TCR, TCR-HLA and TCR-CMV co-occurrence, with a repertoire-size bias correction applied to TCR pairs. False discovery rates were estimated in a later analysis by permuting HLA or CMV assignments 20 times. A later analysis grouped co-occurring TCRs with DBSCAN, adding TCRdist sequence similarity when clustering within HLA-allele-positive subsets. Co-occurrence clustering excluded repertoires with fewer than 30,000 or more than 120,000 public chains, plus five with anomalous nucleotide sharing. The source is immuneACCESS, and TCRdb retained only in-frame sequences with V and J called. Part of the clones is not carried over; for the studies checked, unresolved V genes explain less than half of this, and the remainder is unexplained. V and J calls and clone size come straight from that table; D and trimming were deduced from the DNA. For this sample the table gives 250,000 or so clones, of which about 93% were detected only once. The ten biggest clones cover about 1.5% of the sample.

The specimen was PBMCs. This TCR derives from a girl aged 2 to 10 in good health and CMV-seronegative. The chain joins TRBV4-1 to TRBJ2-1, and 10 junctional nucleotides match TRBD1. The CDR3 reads CASSRGTGDSYNEQFF. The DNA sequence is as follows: TGCGCCAGCAGCAGAGGGACAGGGGACTCCTACAATGAGCAGTTCTTC.